Listed below are T cell receptor beta chains from one sample, sequenced in a study of blood T cell repertoires in COVID-19. Profiling relied on immunoSEQ multiplex PCR, and the TCRdb table lists in-frame clones only, not all of them. In the table there are roughly 280,000 clones, around 93% of which are singletons. What was sequenced was PBMCs or T cells enriched from blood (not recorded which). These receptors all come from a man in his forties or fifties who had been exposed to COVID-19. CDR3s include the opening cysteine and the closing phenylalanine or tryptophan. D genes are given only for firm matches. Size tells how often a clone was seen (once, few, many) or the class of an expanded clone, and some rows leave it out.

d_call | j_call | v_call | clone_size | cdr3_nt | cdr3_aa
. | TRBJ2-1 | TRBV18 | . | TGTGCCAGCTCACCGAACCTAGGGGGTTCCATTAATGAGCAGTTCTTC | CASSPNLGGSINEQFF
TRBD1 | TRBJ2-3 | TRBV5-6 | . | TGTGCCAGCAGCGTGGAACAGGGGCTCTACACAGATACGCAGTATTTT | CASSVEQGLYTDTQYF
. | TRBJ2-7 | TRBV28 | few | TGTGCCAGCAGCCCGGGCTCCTACGAGCAGTACTTC | CASSPGSYEQYF
TRBD1 | TRBJ2-3 | TRBV30 | . | TGTGCCTGGACCATAACAGGGGAAGATACGCAGTATTTT | CAWTITGEDTQYF
TRBD1 | TRBJ2-7 | TRBV29-1 | . | TGCAGCGTTCGTAGACCGGGACAGCCCTACGAGCAGTACTTC | CSVRRPGQPYEQYF
. | TRBJ1-2 | TRBV5-1 | . | TGCGCCAGCAGCTTGGCAGGGTATGGCTACACCTTC | CASSLAGYGYTF
TRBD1 | TRBJ2-7 | TRBV4-1 | . | TGCGCCAGCAGCCAAAAGGACAGGGGGCGAGATGAGCAGTACTTC | CASSQKDRGRDEQYF
. | TRBJ2-7 | TRBV12-3/TRBV12-4 | . | TGTGCCAGCAGGGCTGACAGCTACGAGCAGTACTTC | CASRADSYEQYF
. | TRBJ2-5 | TRBV24-1 | . | TGTGCCACCAGTGATTCAAGACAGCCTGGAGAGACCCAGTACTTC | CATSDSRQPGETQYF
. | TRBJ1-4 | TRBV27 | . | TGTGCCAGCTCCTTTTTAGCGGCTAATAATGAAAAACTGTTTTTT | CASSFLAANNEKLFF
TRBD1 | TRBJ2-5 | TRBV9 | . | TGTGCCAGCAGCGTAGGTGGACAGGGGACCCAGTACTTC | CASSVGGQGTQYF
. | TRBJ1-4 | TRBV29-1 | . | TGCAGCGTTGAAGATCCAGGTGCCACTAATGAAAAACTGTTTTTT | CSVEDPGATNEKLFF
. | TRBJ1-1 | TRBV30 | . | TGTGCCTGGAGTGAACTGCGGGGGGCTGGAGCTTTCTTT | CAWSELRGAGAFF
. | TRBJ2-1 | TRBV9 | . | TGTGCCAGCAGCGTAGATGAGTGGAATGAGCAGTTCTTC | CASSVDEWNEQFF
TRBD1 | TRBJ1-1 | TRBV2 | . | TGTGCCGTGGGGGGACAGAACATGAACACTGAAGCTTTCTTT | CAVGGQNMNTEAFF
TRBD1 | TRBJ1-1 | TRBV7-8 | . | TGTGCCAGCAGCTTCAGTCGACAGGGGAGGAACACTGAAGCTTTCTTT | CASSFSRQGRNTEAFF
TRBD1 | TRBJ2-3 | TRBV18 | . | TGTGCCAGCTCACCTCCCGACAGGGTATCAGATACGCAGTATTTT | CASSPPDRVSDTQYF
TRBD2 | TRBJ2-7 | TRBV5-4 | . | TGTGCCAGCAGCTTTGGTAGCGGGAGAAACTACGAGCAGTACTTC | CASSFGSGRNYEQYF
TRBD1 | TRBJ2-7 | TRBV15 | . | TGTGCCACCAGCCCAGGGGGATTCGACGAGCAGTACTTC | CATSPGGFDEQYF
. | TRBJ2-7 | TRBV6-5 | . | TGTGCCAGCAGTTACTCGGGACGACTAGACACTAGCGAGCAGTACTTC | CASSYSGRLDTSEQYF
. | TRBJ1-3 | TRBV28 | . | TGTGCCAGCAGTTTCCCAAAACAGGGAACTATCTCTGGAAACACCATATATTTT | CASSFPKQGTISGNTIYF
TRBD1 | TRBJ1-4 | TRBV10-3 | . | TGTGCCATCAGTGGTGGAGACAGGGCCTTTAATGAAAAACTGTTTTTT | CAISGGDRAFNEKLFF
. | TRBJ2-5 | TRBV7-9 | . | TGTGCCAGCAGCTACGGGGTTGTAGAGACCCAGTACTTC | CASSYGVVETQYF
TRBD2 | TRBJ2-3 | TRBV11-2 | once | TGTGCCAGCAGCTTAGTGGCGGGAGGGCCGGCAGATACGCAGTATTTT | CASSLVAGGPADTQYF
. | TRBJ1-1 | TRBV10-1 | . | TGCGCCAGCAGTCGGGGAACTGAAGCTTTCTTT | CASSRGTEAFF
TRBD1 | TRBJ1-1 | TRBV28 | . | TGTGCCAGCAGCAACAGGGGGAAGAACACTGAAGCTTTCTTT | CASSNRGKNTEAFF
TRBD1 | TRBJ1-2 | TRBV6-5 | . | TGTGCCAGCAGAGGACAGGGGAGCCTCTATGGCTACACCTTC | CASRGQGSLYGYTF
. | TRBJ1-2 | TRBV28 | . | TGTGCCAGCGGGGGGGGTTTTTCTAACTATGGCTACACCTTC | CASGGGFSNYGYTF
. | TRBJ2-3 | TRBV6-5 | . | TGTGCCAGTATCGACTACGACACTAGCACAGATACGCAGTATTTT | CASIDYDTSTDTQYF
. | TRBJ1-6 | TRBV11-2 | . | TGTGCCAGCAGCTTAGAAGGAGGGGTTTCACCCCTCCACTTT | CASSLEGGVSPLHF
. | TRBJ2-1 | TRBV7-2 | . | TGTGCCAGCAGCTCAGCGACTTACCCAAATGAGCAGTTCTTC | CASSSATYPNEQFF
TRBD2 | TRBJ2-1 | TRBV19 | . | TGTGCCACTAGCGGGAGTGGGAGTAATGAGCAGTTCTTC | CATSGSGSNEQFF
TRBD1 | TRBJ1-2 | TRBV28 | . | TGTGCCAGCAGACGGACAGGCGTTAACTATGGCTACACCTTC | CASRRTGVNYGYTF
. | TRBJ1-2 | TRBV28 | . | TGTGCCAGCACCTCCCAGGGTGACTATGGCTACACCTTC | CASTSQGDYGYTF
. | TRBJ1-3 | TRBV7-9 | . | TGTGCCAGCAGCTTAGCATCTCTTGGAAACACCATATATTTT | CASSLASLGNTIYF
TRBD1 | TRBJ1-2 | TRBV30 | . | TGTGCCTGGAGTGTTCCGGGACAGGCAGGGGGCTACACCTTC | CAWSVPGQAGGYTF
. | TRBJ2-6 | TRBV2 | . | TGTGCCAGCAGTGGAGCTTTGGTGGGCGCGATCTCTGGGGCCAACGTCCTGACTTTC | CASSGALVGAISGANVLTF
. | TRBJ2-7 | TRBV28 | . | TGTGCCAGCACACGAGCCAGGGGTTCCTACGAGCAGTACTTC | CASTRARGSYEQYF
. | TRBJ2-2 | TRBV27 | . | TGTGCCAGCAGTCAAAACACCGGGGAGCTGTTTTTT | CASSQNTGELFF
. | TRBJ1-5 | TRBV20-1 | . | TGCAGTGCTAGTTCCCAGGGAGGAGGCAGCAATCAGCCCCAGCATTTT | CSASSQGGGSNQPQHF
TRBD1 | TRBJ2-1 | TRBV5-1 | . | TGCGCCAGCAGCCTCGGACCCGGGACAGGGGCAGACAATGAGCAGTTCTTC | CASSLGPGTGADNEQFF
TRBD1 | TRBJ1-3 | TRBV7-3 | . | TGTGTCAGCAGCTTAAGTCCAATTGTGAGGACAGGTCTCTCTGGAAACACCATATATTTT | CVSSLSPIVRTGLSGNTIYF
. | TRBJ1-1 | TRBV7-3 | . | TGTGCCAGCAGCTTAATAAAAGGGACAGAAGCTTTCTTT | CASSLIKGTEAFF
TRBD1 | TRBJ1-2 | TRBV27 | . | TGTGCCAGCAGCCCGACAGGGTCTTATGGCTACACCTTC | CASSPTGSYGYTF
TRBD1 | TRBJ1-2 | TRBV5-4 | . | TGTGCCAGCAGCTTCCAGGGGACAGGGAGTGGCTACACCTTC | CASSFQGTGSGYTF
. | TRBJ2-3 | TRBV27 | . | TGTGCCAGCAGTCCACAAACTAGGATGGGCACAGATACGCAGTATTTT | CASSPQTRMGTDTQYF
TRBD1 | TRBJ1-3 | TRBV3-1/TRBV3-2 | . | TGTGCCAGCAGCCGGGACGGGACAGGGCAAACTGGAAACACCATATATTTT | CASSRDGTGQTGNTIYF
TRBD2 | TRBJ2-7 | TRBV27 | . | TGTGCCAGCAGCATACTAGCGGGAGCCCACGAGCAGTACTTC | CASSILAGAHEQYF
. | TRBJ2-4 | TRBV9 | . | TGTGCCAGCAGCGCCGAACTAGGAGGGGCCAAAAACATTCAGTACTTC | CASSAELGGAKNIQYF
TRBD2 | TRBJ2-5 | TRBV27 | . | TGTGCCAGCAGTTTTGGGGCGGGAGAAGAGACCCAGTACTTC | CASSFGAGEETQYF
. | TRBJ1-2 | TRBV19 | once | TGTGCCAGTATTGTGCCCGGTAACTATGGCTACACCTTC | CASIVPGNYGYTF
. | TRBJ1-4 | TRBV2 | . | TGTGCCAGCAGTAGGACATTCTATGCAACTAATGAAAAACTGTTTTTT | CASSRTFYATNEKLFF